This passage covers 28 T cell receptor beta chains from one sample sequenced in a study of T cell changes during pregnancy in multiple sclerosis. Measured with immunoSEQ multiplex PCR; TCRdb has only the in-frame clones, and not every one. The sample consists of 45,000 to 55,000 clones, about 91% of them appearing once. Source: peripheral blood, taken after pregnancy. These TCRs come from a female donor with multiple sclerosis, enrolled in a pregnancy study.

The chain combines TRBV6-4 with TRBJ1-1, with D possibly TRBD1 on 6 matching bases. In germline, CDR1 is MRHNA, CDR2 SNTAGT. Deletions cut 7 bases from V and 1 base from J, with 10 bases between. This CDR3 comprises 13 residues. The CDR3 protein is CASKTGPNTEAFF. In DNA form, the CDR3 reads TGTGCCAGCAAGACAGGACCGAACACTGAAGCTTTCTTT.

V usage is TRBV19 and J usage is TRBJ1-5; the match to TRBD1 covers 9 bases. CDR1 and CDR2 from the germline V gene are LNHDA and SQIVND (reference sequence). Trimming removed 7 bases from V and 0 bases from J; junction bases left unmatched: 10. The CDR3 sequence is 17 residues long. This chain's CDR3 is CASTGQGWQSSNQPQHF. The CDR3 coding sequence is TGTGCCAGTACGGGACAGGGCTGGCAATCTAGCAATCAGCCCCAGCATTTT.

The J gene is TRBJ2-5, the V gene TRBV19; possible D gene TRBD1, 6 bases. V was clipped by 5 bases and J by 4 bases, with 11 bases between them. The CDR3 totals 13 residues. Germline V gene sequence: CDR1 LNHDA, CDR2 SQIVND (reference sequence). CDR3 sequence: CASSPQGRETQYF. CDR3 DNA: TGTGCCAGTAGTCCCCAGGGGCGAGAGACCCAGTACTTC.

The gene calls are TRBV4-2 and TRBJ2-4, with a possible D match to TRBD1 (6 bases). The germline V and J ends were trimmed by 3 bases and 7 bases, with 16 bases remaining between them. Germline CDR1 and CDR2: LGHNA and YNFKEQ. The CDR3 length is 15 residues. CDR3 amino acids: CASSQMGGQSNIQYF. The CDR3 DNA sequence: TGTGCCAGCAGCCAGATGGGCGGACAGAGCAACATTCAGTACTTC.

The V and J genes are TRBV18 and TRBJ2-5, with a tentative D call TRBD1 (5 bases). CDR1 and CDR2 (germline): KGHSH, LQKENI. V was cut by 4 bases and J by 0 bases, with 15 bases left in between. This CDR3 is 16 amino acids long. DNA for the CDR3: TGTGCCAGCTCACGAGACAGACGACAGTACCAAGAGACCCAGTACTTC. This encodes CASSRDRRQYQETQYF. Looking up the rest from reference TRBV18 and TRBJ2-5 gives the full variable domain: NAGVMQNPRHLVRRRGQEARLRCSPMKGHSHVYWYRQLPEEGLKFMVYLQKENIIDESGMPKERFSAEFPKEGPSILRIQQVVRGDSAAYFCASSRDRRQYQETQYFGPGTRLLVL.

The chain is built from TRBV29-1 and TRBJ2-1; TRBD2 might be the D (6 bases). Germline V lookup: CDR1 SQVTM, CDR2 ANQGSEA. The CDR3 spans 11 residues. V was pared by 6 bases and J by 8 bases, with 11 bases between. DNA for the CDR3: TGCAGCGTCCGGGAGCCCCATGAGCAGTTCTTC. It is translated as CSVREPHEQFF.

The J gene is TRBJ1-5, the V gene TRBV28; 10 bases align to TRBD1. J lost 11 bases, V lost 3 bases, and 10 bases had no gene match. Germline CDR1 MDHEN, CDR2 SYDVKM. The CDR3 covers 15 residues. The CDR3 protein is CASSFPGTGVSSQHF. The CDR3 DNA reads as TGTGCCAGCAGTTTCCCCGGGACAGGGGTTTCGTCCCAGCATTTT.

The V and J genes are TRBV5-1 and TRBJ2-2, with 8 bases identical to TRBD1. This CDR3 comprises 14 residues. Germline CDR1 reads SGHRS; CDR2 reads YFSETQ. Trimming removed 5 bases from V and 7 bases from J; junction bases left unmatched: 7. The CDR3 reads CASSLTGVVGELFF. The CDR3, as DNA: TGCGCCAGCAGTTTGACAGGGGTGGTCGGGGAGCTGTTTTTT.

The chain employs TRBV19 and TRBJ2-1, with 9 bases lining up with TRBD1. The V and J ends lost 5 bases and 7 bases, in that order; junction bases with no gene match: 15. This CDR3 comprises 17 residues. Germline loops: CDR1 LNHDA, CDR2 SQIVND (reference sequence). In nucleotides, the CDR3 is TGTGCCAGTAGTGGGGATCCGGACAGGGGACGGCAGAATGAGCAGTTCTTC. Translated, it gives CASSGDPDRGRQNEQFF.

V usage is TRBV30 and J usage is TRBJ1-2; TRBD1 matches at 7 bases. The germline gives CDR1 GTSNPN, CDR2 SVGIG (reference sequence). This CDR3 is built from 15 residues. The V segment lost 3 bases and the J segment 2 bases; nucleotides outside the gene matches: 9. The DNA of the CDR3 is TGTGCCTGGAGCACCCGGGACAGATGGAACTATGGCTACACCTTC. Protein: CAWSTRDRWNYGYTF.

The chain joins TRBV2 to TRBJ1-2; D ambiguous. The V gene lost 8 bases and the J gene lost 4 bases, with 14 bases spanning the gap. The length of the CDR3 is 13 residues. In germline, CDR1 is SNHLY, CDR2 FYNNEI. CDR3 in DNA: TGTGCCAGCGAGGAACCGGATTTCTATGGCTACACCTTC. Protein sequence: CASEEPDFYGYTF.

A word on this clone: One end of the junction is discordant with germline, which a read error may explain. This chain joins TRBV19 and TRBJ1-1; a possible D gene is TRBD1 (6 bases). The germline CDR1 and CDR2 sequences are LNHDA and SQIVND (reference sequence). The CDR3 is made up of 13 amino acids. The CDR3 coding sequence is TGTGCTGCCGCAGGGGACACGGTGACTGGAGCTTTCTTT. Its translation is CAAAGDTVTGAFF.

The J gene is TRBJ2-5, the V gene TRBV7-2, with D maybe TRBD2 (5 bases). V shed 3 bases and J shed 5 bases, with 13 bases lying between them. Per the germline V gene, CDR1 is SGHTA and CDR2 is FQGNSA. This CDR3 is built from 14 residues. CDR3 residues: CASSFPWSGETQYF. CDR3 in DNA: TGTGCCAGCAGCTTCCCCTGGTCGGGGGAGACCCAGTACTTC.

The chain carries TRBV19 and TRBJ1-5; 10 bases fit TRBD1. Germline trimming cut 10 bases from V and 0 bases from J; bases unmatched to any gene: 3. The CDR3 spans 14 residues. The germline gives CDR1 LNHDA, CDR2 SQIVND (reference sequence). CDR3 in amino acids: CATGTGDSNQPQHF. CDR3 coding DNA: TGTGCCACTGGGACAGGGGATAGCAATCAGCCCCAGCATTTT.

This chain connects TRBV29-1 to TRBJ2-6, with a weak D call TRBD1 (6 bases). The V gene lost 1 base and the J gene lost 0 bases, with 16 bases spanning the gap. Germline lookup yields CDR1 SQVTM and CDR2 ANQGSEA. The CDR3 sequence is 18 residues long. The CDR3 loop is CSVEGGAGASSGANVLTF. The CDR3 DNA follows: TGCAGCGTTGAAGGCGGTGCAGGGGCTAGCTCTGGGGCCAACGTCCTGACTTTC.

This chain uses TRBV2 with TRBJ1-4; TRBD1 agrees at 7 bases. Germline V gene data show CDR1 as SNHLY and CDR2 as FYNNEI. This CDR3 contains 14 residues. The trim removed 5 bases at V and 8 bases at J, leaving 8 bases unmatched. This CDR3 is CASSLTGSGEKLFF. In DNA form, the CDR3 reads TGTGCCAGCAGTCTGACAGGGTCGGGCGAAAAACTGTTTTTT. Combining the CDR3 with reference TRBV2 and TRBJ1-4 gives the whole variable domain EPEVTQTPSHQVTQMGQEVILRCVPISNHLYFYWYRQILGQKVEFLVSFYNNEISEKSEIFDDQFSVERPDGSNFTLKIRSTKLEDSAMYFCASSLTGSGEKLFFGSGTQLSVL.

This chain connects TRBV13 to TRBJ1-2; 7 nucleotides agree with TRBD1. CDR3 size: 16 residues. CDR1 is PRHDT and CDR2 is FYEKMQ in the germline V gene (reference sequence). V lost 5 bases and J lost 5; bases outside the gene matches: 14. Here the CDR3 reads CASSTTGVDSFYGYTF. CDR3 nucleotides: TGTGCCAGCAGCACAACAGGGGTGGACTCCTTTTATGGCTACACCTTC.

The rearrangement joins TRBV7-2 to TRBJ1-1; D gene uncertain. The CDR3 sequence is 13 residues long. The V gene lost 1 base and the J gene lost 1 base, with 4 bases spanning the gap. Germline assignment: CDR1 SGHTA and CDR2 FQGNSA. Written as DNA, the CDR3 is TGTGCCAGCAGCTTAGACAGGAACACTGAAGCTTTCTTT. This translates into CASSLDRNTEAFF. Combining the CDR3 with reference TRBV7-2 and TRBJ1-1 gives the whole variable domain GAGVSQSPSNKVTEKGKDVELRCDPISGHTALYWYRQSLGQGLEFLIYFQGNSAPDKSGLPSDRFSAERTGGSVSTLTIQRTQQEDSAVYLCASSLDRNTEAFFGQGTRLTVV.

This chain joins TRBV5-6 and TRBJ1-1; D might be TRBD1 (6 bases). CDR1 SGHDT and CDR2 YYEEEE come from the germline V gene. V was pared by 3 bases and J by 6 bases, with 12 bases between. CDR3 size: 13 residues. In DNA form, the CDR3 reads TGTGCCAGCAGCTGGGGGCTAAAGGCTGAAGCTTTCTTT. This encodes CASSWGLKAEAFF.

This clone was detected once. The chain employs TRBV6-5 and TRBJ2-3, with 8 bases lining up with TRBD1. The CDR3 is 15 amino acids. Trimming cost V 6 bases and J 2 bases; bases outside gene matches: 7. CDR1 MNHEY and CDR2 SVGAGI come from the germline V gene. CDR3 residues: CASRLGQGYTDTQYF. The CDR3 DNA follows: TGTGCCAGCAGGCTCGGACAGGGATACACAGATACGCAGTATTTT.

The V call is TRBV5-1, the J call TRBJ1-6; D is undetermined. Germline CDR1 is SGHRS and CDR2 is YFSETQ. Trimming shortened V by 0 bases and J by 9 bases, and 16 bases separated the two germline ends. The CDR3 sequence is 16 residues long. This CDR3 reads CASSLAGSRRVSPLHF. CDR3 DNA: TGCGCCAGCAGCTTGGCCGGGAGTAGGAGGGTTTCACCCCTCCACTTT.

The V and J genes are TRBV7-2 and TRBJ1-6; D not resolved. Germline V gene data show CDR1 as SGHTA and CDR2 as FQGNSA. The CDR3 length is 13 residues. V was shortened by 3 bases and J by 13 bases, with 13 bases between the two germline ends. CDR3 region: CASSFRSSLPLHF. The CDR3 DNA reads TGTGCCAGCAGCTTCCGAAGCTCCCTCCCCCTCCACTTT.

J is TRBJ1-2 and V is TRBV7-9, with 8 bases fitting TRBD1. The CDR3 contains 16 residues. Looked up from germline, CDR1 is SEHNR and CDR2 is FQNEAQ (reference sequence). Trimming cost V 5 bases and J 3 bases; bases outside gene matches: 11. CDR3 DNA: TGTGCCAGCAGCGACAACCCTCTACAGGGGGACTATGGCTACACCTTC. Its translation is CASSDNPLQGDYGYTF.

The chain links TRBV7-2 to TRBJ1-1, with a possible D match to TRBD1 (6 bases). V lost 5 bases, J lost 3 bases, and 13 bases lay in between. Germline CDR1 SGHTA, CDR2 FQGNSA. The CDR3 spans 14 residues. CDR3 residues: CASSPYRVDTEAFF. Here the CDR3 DNA reads TGTGCCAGCAGCCCATACAGGGTAGACACTGAAGCTTTCTTT.

This clone was recorded only once. The chain recombines TRBV9 with TRBJ1-2; 7 bases match TRBD1. CDR1 SGDLS and CDR2 YYNGEE come from the germline V gene. CDR3 length: 14 amino acids. V trimming: 0 bases; J trimming: 3 bases; junction bases outside the gene matches: 2. The CDR3 DNA sequence: TGTGCCAGCAGCGTAGCCGACAGGGACTATGGCTACACCTTC. It encodes CASSVADRDYGYTF.

The chain couples TRBV7-6 to TRBJ1-1; D is undetermined. This CDR3 contains 15 residues. In germline, CDR1 is SGHVS, CDR2 FNYEAQ. V shed 2 bases and J shed 4 bases, with 14 bases lying between them. CDR3 in DNA: TGTGCCAGCAGCTTATTCTCCAGCCGGGGCACTGAAGCTTTCTTT. This codes for CASSLFSSRGTEAFF.

The J gene is TRBJ2-1, the V gene TRBV4-2, with 7 bases lining up with TRBD1. J was trimmed by 7 bases and V by 4 bases; bases with no gene match: 7. Germline lookup yields CDR1 LGHNA and CDR2 YNFKEQ. This CDR3 is built from 14 residues. As DNA, the CDR3 is TGTGCCAGCAGCCGACCCGGGACAGTAAATGAGCAGTTCTTC. Translated, it gives CASSRPGTVNEQFF.

The chain couples TRBV4-1 to TRBJ2-1; 8 bases are a match to TRBD2. CDR1 is MGHRA and CDR2 is YSYEKL in the germline V gene. J gave up 0 bases and V 7 bases, and 11 bases lay outside the gene matches. The CDR3 length is 17 residues. CDR3 region: CASTNGGALSSYNEQFF. CDR3 nucleotide sequence: TGCGCCAGCACTAACGGGGGGGCCTTGAGCTCCTACAATGAGCAGTTCTTC.